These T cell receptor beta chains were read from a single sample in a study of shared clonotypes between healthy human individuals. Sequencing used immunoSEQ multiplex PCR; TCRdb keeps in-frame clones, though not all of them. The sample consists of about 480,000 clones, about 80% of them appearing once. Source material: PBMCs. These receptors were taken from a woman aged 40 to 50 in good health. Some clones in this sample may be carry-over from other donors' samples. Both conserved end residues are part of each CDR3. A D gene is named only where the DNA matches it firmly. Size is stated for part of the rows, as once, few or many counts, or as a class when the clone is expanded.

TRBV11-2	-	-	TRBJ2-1	CASSFSSSYNEQFF	TGTGCCAGCAGCTTTAGCAGCTCCTACAATGAGCAGTTCTTC
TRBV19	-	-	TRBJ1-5	CASSIGGASNQPQHF	TGTGCCAGTAGTATAGGCGGAGCTAGCAATCAGCCCCAGCATTTT
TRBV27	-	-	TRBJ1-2	CASSLGRSYGYTF	TGTGCCAGCAGTTTAGGTCGGAGCTATGGCTACACCTTC
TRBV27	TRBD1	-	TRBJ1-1	CASSSTPDRTEAFF	TGTGCCAGCAGTTCGACCCCGGACAGGACTGAAGCTTTCTTT
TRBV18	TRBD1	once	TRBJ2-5	CASSPPGQGAQVQYF	TGTGCCAGCTCACCGCCGGGACAGGGGGCCCAGGTGCAGTACTTC
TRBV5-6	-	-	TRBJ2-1	CASSLGNTYNEQFF	TGTGCCAGCAGCTTGGGGAACACGTACAATGAGCAGTTCTTC
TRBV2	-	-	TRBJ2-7	CASSGAREQYF	TGTGCCAGCAGTGGTGCTCGCGAGCAGTACTTC
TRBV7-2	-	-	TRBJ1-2	CASSLGAGVGYTF	TGTGCCAGCAGCTTAGGGGCAGGGGTTGGCTACACCTTC
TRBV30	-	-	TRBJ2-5	CAWEVLTLGETQYF	TGTGCCTGGGAGGTCCTGACCCTCGGAGAGACCCAGTACTTC
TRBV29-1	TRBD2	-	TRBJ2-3	CSVDSGLAGLVDTQYF	TGCAGCGTTGATTCCGGACTAGCGGGTTTGGTAGATACGCAGTATTTT
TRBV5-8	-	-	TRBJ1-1	CASRPRDTNTEAFF	TGTGCCAGCAGGCCCCGGGACACGAACACTGAAGCTTTCTTT
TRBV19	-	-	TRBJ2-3	CASSMTDSRSDTQYF	TGTGCCAGTAGTATGACGGATAGTCGGTCCGATACGCAGTATTTT
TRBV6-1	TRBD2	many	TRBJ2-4	CASSEYAGGPNIQYF	TGTGCCAGCAGTGAATATGCGGGAGGGCCCAACATTCAGTACTTC
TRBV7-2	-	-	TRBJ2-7	CASSLGAMGPYEQYF	TGTGCCAGCAGCTTAGGGGCCATGGGTCCCTACGAGCAGTACTTC
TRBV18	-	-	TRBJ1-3	CASSLAGTVNTIYF	TGTGCCAGCTCCTTGGCAGGGACCGTAAACACCATATATTTT
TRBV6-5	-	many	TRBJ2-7	CASRVAELSYEQYF	TGTGCCAGCAGGGTAGCGGAGCTATCCTACGAGCAGTACTTC
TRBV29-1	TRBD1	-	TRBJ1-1	CSAEGAGTEAFF	TGCAGCGCAGAGGGGGCAGGAACTGAAGCTTTCTTT
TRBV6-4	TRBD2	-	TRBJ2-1	CASSGLAGEFNEQFF	TGTGCCAGCAGTGGACTAGCGGGAGAATTCAATGAGCAGTTCTTC
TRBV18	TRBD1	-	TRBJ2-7	CASSPPLGTGGEQYF	TGTGCCAGCTCACCACCTTTGGGTACAGGGGGCGAGCAGTACTTC
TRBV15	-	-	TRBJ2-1	CATSWLKDSSNEQFF	TGTGCCACCAGCTGGCTTAAGGACTCTTCCAATGAGCAGTTCTTC